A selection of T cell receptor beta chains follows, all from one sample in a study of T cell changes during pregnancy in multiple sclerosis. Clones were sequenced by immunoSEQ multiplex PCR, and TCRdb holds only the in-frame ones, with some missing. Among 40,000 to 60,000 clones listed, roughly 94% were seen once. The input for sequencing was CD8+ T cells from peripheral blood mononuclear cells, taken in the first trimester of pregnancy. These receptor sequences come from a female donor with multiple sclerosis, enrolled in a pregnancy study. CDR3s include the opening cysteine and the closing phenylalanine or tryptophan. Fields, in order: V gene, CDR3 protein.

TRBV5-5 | CASSFDRAKTQYF
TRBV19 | CASSTQTGISNQPQHF
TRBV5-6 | CASSHGLAGGSYEQYF
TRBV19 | CASSHGTIGYTF
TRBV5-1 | CASSTGDRGKEADTQYF
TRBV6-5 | CASSSGGRETQYF
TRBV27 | CASSLGAGAGEQYF
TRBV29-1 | CSVEAGGAAYEQYF
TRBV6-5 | CASSYSRSYEQYF
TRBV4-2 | CASSQQGGANVLTF
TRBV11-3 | CASSLSLALYNEQFF
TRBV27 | CASRLGGAGGPTDTQYF
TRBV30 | CAWSASGNTGELFF
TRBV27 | CASGTLGTGRRWF
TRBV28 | CASSMSDGDEQYF
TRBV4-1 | CASSQAQGTEQYF
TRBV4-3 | CASSQEQVALTYGYTF
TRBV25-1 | CASSGGQGDTQYF
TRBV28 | CASSLPGQGNEKLFF
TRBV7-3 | CASSLGTGNTEAFF
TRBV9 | CASSPGRGAGNTIYF
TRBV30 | CAWSMTGLHEQYF
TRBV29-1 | CSVEDRNYGYTF
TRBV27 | CASRPRDRVKSYEQYF
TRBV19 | CATSGDGEKLFF
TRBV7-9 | CAIEGNRDLYF
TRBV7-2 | CASSLSWGGNEQYF
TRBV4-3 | CASSQADLSGTNYGYTF
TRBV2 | CASSYGLDNEQFF
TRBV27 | CASSFRRQSGSTDTQYF
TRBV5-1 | CASSIAGGPRDEQFF
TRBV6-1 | CASSEGGGLNTEAFF
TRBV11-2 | CASSLVLRGEQYF
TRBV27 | CASSGLARTYYEQYF
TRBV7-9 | CASSLSGGSAYGYTF